Presented here are 12 T cell receptor beta chains from one specimen sequenced in a study of OX40 agonist ivuxolimab in advanced cancers. Clones were sequenced by immunoSEQ multiplex PCR, and TCRdb holds only the in-frame ones, with some missing. The sample has tens of thousands of clones, more than 75% seen once; the top ten hold approximately 2.6%. The source was CD4+ or CD8+ T cells sorted from blood, collected in a trial of the OX40 agonist ivuxolimab. The receptors here all came from an adult with an advanced solid tumor such as melanoma, head and neck, liver or kidney cancer.

The V call is TRBV27, the J call TRBJ1-5; perhaps TRBD1 as D (5 bases). The CDR3 consists of 14 residues. The germline V gene has CDR1 MNHEY and CDR2 SMNVEV (reference sequence). Trimming cost V 5 bases and J 3 bases, with 11 bases left between them. The CDR3 protein is CASSPKGNNQPQHF. Written as DNA, the CDR3 is TGTGCCAGCAGTCCGAAGGGGAACAATCAGCCCCAGCATTTT.

This clone occurred once. The chain has TRBV6-1 and TRBJ2-5, with D perhaps being TRBD1 or TRBD2 (5 bases each). In germline, CDR1 is MNHNS, CDR2 SASEGT. The CDR3 is 16 residues long. V lost 2 bases and J lost 5, with 18 bases in between. CDR3 sequence: CASSEYPGQGRETQYF. Here the CDR3 DNA reads TGTGCCAGCAGTGAATACCCGGGGCAGGGTAGGGAGACCCAGTACTTC.

This clone was seen a single time. This chain's CDR3 is CASSPWGSENGYTF. The CDR3 region has the DNA TGTGCCAGCAGCCCCTGGGGGAGCGAGAATGGCTACACCTTC. V gene TRBV7-2 combines with J gene TRBJ1-2; TRBD1 is a possible D gene (5 bases). V lost 5 bases and J 6 bases, leaving 16 bases between the germline ends. The CDR3 extends over 14 amino acids. Germline CDR1 SGHTA, CDR2 FQGNSA.

Only one count was recorded for this clone. The CDR3 is CASSDPMGSQETQYF. The DNA for the CDR3 is TGTGCCAGCAGCGATCCTATGGGCTCTCAAGAGACCCAGTACTTC. J is TRBJ2-5 and V is TRBV2; D call uncertain. The CDR3 is made up of 15 amino acids. V lost 6 bases and J lost 2, with 16 bases in between. The germline CDR1 and CDR2 sequences are SNHLY and FYNNEI.

The table lists this clone with a count of one. The chain has TRBV11-3 and TRBJ2-6; 7 nucleotides align to TRBD1. Germline CDR1 SGHNT, CDR2 YENEEA. Germline trimming cut 3 bases from V and 6 bases from J; bases unmatched to any gene: 11. This CDR3 spans 17 amino acids. DNA of the CDR3: TGTGCCAGCAGCTTCCGAGGACAGGCCTTTGAGGCCAACGTCCTGACTTTC. This gives the protein CASSFRGQAFEANVLTF.

The chain uses TRBV4-2 and TRBJ2-1; TRBD2 agrees at 9 bases. CDR1 and CDR2 (germline): LGHNA, YNFKEQ. The CDR3 has 17 amino acids. Trimming removed 0 bases from V and 0 bases from J; junction bases left unmatched: 3. The DNA of the CDR3 is TGTGCCAGCAGCCAAGATCTAGCGGGGAGCTCCTACAATGAGCAGTTCTTC. Protein sequence: CASSQDLAGSSYNEQFF.

The chain uses TRBV28 and TRBJ1-5; D is unresolved. Germline loops: CDR1 MDHEN, CDR2 SYDVKM. The CDR3 consists of 15 residues. The germline V and J ends were trimmed by 6 bases and 1 base, with 13 bases remaining between them. CDR3 sequence (DNA): TGTGCCAGCAGACAAGAGGGCGGCAGCAATCAGCCCCAGCATTTT. This gives the protein CASRQEGGSNQPQHF.

The CDR3 sequence: CASSRGGTHYEQYV. CDR3 nucleotide sequence: TGTGCCAGCAGTCGGGGGGGTACCCACTACGAGCAGTACGTC. This rearrangement joins TRBV27 to TRBJ2-7; TRBD2 aligns across 8 bases. CDR3 size: 14 residues. CDR1 is MNHEY and CDR2 is SMNVEV in the germline V gene (reference sequence). V lost 5 bases to trimming and J lost 3 bases; unmatched junction nucleotides: 6.

The gene calls are TRBV5-1 and TRBJ2-1, with no clear D. The V gene's germline CDR1 is SGHRS and CDR2 YFSETQ. The CDR3 is 15 amino acids. The V end lost 2 bases, the J end lost 7 bases, and 16 bases lay between the germline ends. CDR3 sequence (DNA): TGCGCCAGCAGCTTTGACATACGGACCTCAAATGAGCAGTTCTTC. Translating gives CASSFDIRTSNEQFF.

The J gene is TRBJ2-5, the V gene TRBV4-3; 9 nucleotides match TRBD2. The germline gives CDR1 LGHNA, CDR2 YSLEER. The CDR3 consists of 17 residues. V lost 0 bases to trimming and J lost 5 bases; unmatched junction nucleotides: 10. CDR3 loop: CASSQDTSLAGRETQYF. The CDR3 bases are TGCGCCAGCAGCCAAGATACCAGTCTAGCGGGGAGGGAGACCCAGTACTTC.

The V gene is TRBV30, the J gene TRBJ1-2; 9 nucleotides agree with TRBD1. V dropped 3 bases and J dropped 4; count of bases not matched to a gene: 9. Germline CDR1 reads GTSNPN; CDR2 reads SVGIG (reference sequence). CDR3 length equals 15 residues. CDR3 sequence reads: CAWRRPGTGTYGYTF. CDR3 in DNA: TGTGCCTGGAGGAGACCAGGGACAGGGACCTATGGCTACACCTTC.

Concerning this clone itself: Other DNA sequences of this sample code for an identical CDR3. The genes are TRBV9 and TRBJ2-1, with 7 bases fitting TRBD2. CDR3 length: 15 residues. V shed 3 bases, J shed 0 bases, and the junction held 3 bases outside the gene matches. Germline loops: CDR1 SGDLS, CDR2 YYNGEE. CDR3 bases: TGTGCCAGCAGCGCCGGGGGGAGCTCCTACAATGAGCAGTTCTTC. Its translation is CASSAGGSSYNEQFF.